The rows below give T cell receptor beta chains drawn from one sample of a study of cytomegalovirus exposure and HLA in healthy donors. This table comes from immunoSEQ multiplex PCR, and its TCRdb copy is limited to in-frame clones, with some not included. The repertoire has about 130,000 clones, about 81% of them found once; the top ten carry roughly 8.2%. Source material: PBMCs. These receptors were obtained from a woman between 45 and 65 years old in good health and CMV-seropositive. Both conserved end residues are part of each CDR3. A D gene is named only where the DNA matches it firmly. Expanded clones get a size class; other rows say once, few or many, or leave the size out.

d_call j_call clone_size v_call cdr3_nt cdr3_aa
TRBD1 TRBJ1-4 once TRBV5-4 TGTGCCAGCAGCTGGACAGGGAGGGGGACGTCCAGGCCTAATGAAAAACTGTTTTTC CASSWTGRGTSRPNEKLFF
TRBD1 TRBJ1-2 . TRBV9 TGTGCCAGCAGCGGATCCGGGACAGGGGTCGGCTACACCTTC CASSGSGTGVGYTF
. TRBJ1-4 . TRBV5-1 TGCGCCAGCAGGGACAGCCCTAATGAAAAACTGTTTTTT CASRDSPNEKLFF
. TRBJ1-3 few TRBV7-6 TGTGCCAGCAGCCCCCGTGGAGCGGCACTCTCTGGAAACACCATATATTTT CASSPRGAALSGNTIYF
. TRBJ1-1 . TRBV15 TGTGCCACCAGCAGAGCCGTCGGGGTGGGGAACACTGAAGCTTTCTTT CATSRAVGVGNTEAFF
. TRBJ1-1 . TRBV10-3 TGTGCCATCAGTGGGGGCAGGGGAACGGACACTGAAGCTTTCTTT CAISGGRGTDTEAFF
. TRBJ1-5 . TRBV19 TGTGCCAGTAGCTCCCGGGACTTCCAGAATCAGCCCCAGCATTTT CASSSRDFQNQPQHF
. TRBJ2-7 . TRBV4-1 TGCGCCAGCAGCCAGGAGTACCTTAGCGGGACAGCCTACGAGCAGTACTTC CASSQEYLSGTAYEQYF
. TRBJ1-1 . TRBV7-3 TGTGCCAGCAGCTTAATGAGTGGCGGGAACACTGAAGCTTTCTTT CASSLMSGGNTEAFF
. TRBJ2-3 . TRBV6-1 TGTGCCAGCAGTGCAGCTAGAGATACGCAGTATTTT CASSAARDTQYF
. TRBJ1-1 . TRBV7-2 TGTGCCAGCAGCTTAAAGCCCACTGAAGCTTTCTTT CASSLKPTEAFF
. TRBJ1-1 . TRBV7-9 TGTGCCAGCAGCTTGGAGGCTAACACTGAAGCTTTCTTT CASSLEANTEAFF
TRBD1 TRBJ1-5 . TRBV7-2 TGTGCCAGCAGCTCCGGCGGGACAGGGACGATGGGCAATCAGCCCCAGCATTTT CASSSGGTGTMGNQPQHF
TRBD2 TRBJ2-2 . TRBV5-1 TGCGCCAGCAGTATAGCGGGTTCTGACACCGGGGAGCTGTTTTTT CASSIAGSDTGELFF
. TRBJ2-3 . TRBV27 TGTGCCAGCAGTCGAGACAGGTCATCGAGCACAGATACGCAGTATTTT CASSRDRSSSTDTQYF
. TRBJ2-5 . TRBV6-5 TGTGCCAGCACGGGGGTCCAAGAGACCCAGTACTTC CASTGVQETQYF
. TRBJ2-6 . TRBV29-1 TGCAGCGTTCTAGGGGGGGGTGGGGCCAACGGCCTGACTTTC CSVLGGGGANGLTF
. TRBJ1-3 . TRBV11-2 TGTGCCAGCAGCTTAAGAGCCTTCGTTACTGGAAACACCATATATTTT CASSLRAFVTGNTIYF
. TRBJ1-5 . TRBV18 TGTGCCAGCTCACCCCAGGGTAGCAATCAGCCCCAGCATTTT CASSPQGSNQPQHF
. TRBJ1-1 . TRBV4-3 TGCGCCAGCAGCCAAGAAAGGGGACTCCTGAACACTGAAGCTTTCTTT CASSQERGLLNTEAFF
. TRBJ2-1 . TRBV11-3 TGTGCCAGCAGTTCAACTGGTTACAATGAGCAGTTCTTC CASSSTGYNEQFF
. TRBJ2-1 . TRBV11-2 TGTGCCAGCAGCTCTAGCGTCGCGTCCTACAATGAGCAGTTCTTC CASSSSVASYNEQFF
TRBD2 TRBJ2-7 . TRBV4-1 TGCGCCAGCAGCCAAGAAACCCTAGCGGGAGCCGGCGAGCAGTACTTC CASSQETLAGAGEQYF
. TRBJ2-5 . TRBV2 TGTGCCAGCAGGACCACAGGAGAGACCCAGTACTTC CASRTTGETQYF